The 23 T cell receptor beta chains listed next were all sequenced from one sample in a study of patients and donors after allogeneic stem cell transplantation. TCRdb fed the RT-PCR reads into MiXCR, producing one record per CDR3 protein. Of about 88,000 distinct CDR3 sequences listed, 48% are singletons. Sequencing was carried out using blood, either unsorted or a sorted T cell fraction (not recorded which). The origin of the receptors is a human donor who was either an allogeneic HSCT recipient or a stem cell or donor lymphocyte infusion donor (not recorded which). It is not recorded whose cells these are; they may come from a transplant donor.

This chain uses TRBV6-5 with TRBJ1-4; D is uncertain. The CDR3 loop spans 18 amino acids. CDR1 MNHEY and CDR2 SVGAGI come from the germline V gene. The ends were cut back, 0 bases at V and 3 bases at J, with 17 bases in the middle. CDR3 DNA: TGTGCCAGCAGTTACTCGTGGGATGTGCTCCGGGCTAATGAAAAACTGTTTTTT. This translates into CASSYSWDVLRANEKLFF.

This chain connects TRBV7-9 to TRBJ1-1; tentative D call: TRBD1 (5 bases). V lost 10 bases and J 5 bases, leaving 17 bases between the germline ends. Germline CDR1 is SEHNR and CDR2 is FQNEAQ (reference sequence). The CDR3 is made up of 13 amino acids. CDR3 protein: CATRRGLSTEAFF. CDR3 bases: TGTGCCACCAGGAGGGGTTTGAGTACTGAAGCTTTCTTT. The variable domain in full, with the rest retrieved from reference TRBV7-9 and TRBJ1-1, is DTGVSQNPRHKITKRGQNVTFRCDPISEHNRLYWYRQTLGQGPEFLTYFQNEAQLEKSRLLSDRFSAERPKGSFSTLEIQRTEQGDSAMYLCATRRGLSTEAFFGQGTRLTVV.

The CDR3 here is CASSLGGQSYGYTF. In nucleotides, the CDR3 is TGTGCCAGCAGTTTGGGAGGTCAGTCCTATGGCTACACCTTC. The J gene is TRBJ1-2, the V gene TRBV28; no clear D gene. The germline gives CDR1 MDHEN, CDR2 SYDVKM. The CDR3 is 14 residues long. V dropped 3 bases and J dropped 4 bases, with 12 bases sitting between them.

This chain uses TRBV28 with TRBJ2-2; 8 nucleotides line up with TRBD1. This CDR3 region has 12 residues. The V segment lost 8 bases and the J segment 7 bases; nucleotides outside the gene matches: 3. Germline CDR1 and CDR2: MDHEN and SYDVKM. The CDR3 loop is CASGQGYGELFF. The CDR3 DNA sequence: TGTGCCAGCGGACAGGGATACGGGGAGCTGTTTTTT.

This chain joins TRBV12-3 or TRBV12-4 and TRBJ1-6, with a possible D match to TRBD1 (5 bases). V lost 5 bases to trimming and J lost 7 bases, with 15 bases between them. This CDR3 contains 15 residues. The CDR3 here is CASSLSWGPNSPLHF. CDR3 sequence (DNA): TGTGCCAGCAGTCTTTCCTGGGGCCCAAATTCACCCCTCCACTTT.

This clonotype was seen a few times. The chain employs TRBV29-1 and TRBJ1-4; the match to TRBD1 covers 7 bases. The CDR3 loop spans 15 amino acids. Looked up from germline, CDR1 is SQVTM and CDR2 is ANQGSEA. The trim removed 1 base at V and 5 bases at J, leaving 7 bases unmatched. This chain's CDR3 is CSVEVGPGGNEKLFF. DNA of the CDR3: TGCAGCGTTGAAGTTGGGCCAGGGGGGAATGAAAAACTGTTTTTT.

This chain uses TRBV20-1 with TRBJ2-3; D may be TRBD2 (5 bases). The length of the CDR3 is 14 residues. Germline CDR1 and CDR2: DFQATT and SNEGSKA (reference sequence). CDR3 protein: CSHHRPGFTDTQYF. Here the CDR3 DNA reads TGCAGCCACCATCGGCCGGGATTCACAGATACGCAGTATTTT.

This chain links TRBV12-3 or TRBV12-4 with TRBJ1-2; unclear D gene. The CDR3 is 17 residues long. V lost 5 bases, J lost 6 bases, and 25 bases lay in between. In nucleotides, the CDR3 is TGTGCCAGCAGTCCCCAAGTGTTAAGACAAGTAGTCCATGGCTACACCTTC. Amino acids: CASSPQVLRQVVHGYTF.

V and J are TRBV12-3 or TRBV12-4 and TRBJ1-2, with a weak D call TRBD1 (6 bases). Between the trimmed V and J ends, which lost 5 bases and 8 bases, there was a span of 9 bases. The CDR3 runs 11 residues. Here the CDR3 reads CASSLRGGYTF. In DNA form, the CDR3 reads TGTGCCAGCAGTCTCAGGGGCGGCTACACCTTC.

The chain uses TRBV5-1 and TRBJ1-3; D gene ambiguous. The germline V gene encodes CDR1 SGHRS and CDR2 YFSETQ. V dropped 0 bases and J dropped 0 bases, with 10 bases sitting between them. The CDR3 is 16 residues long. The CDR3 bases are TGCGCCAGCAGCTTGGCCGCGTCAGACTCTGGAAACACCATATATTTT. This encodes CASSLAASDSGNTIYF. The complete variable domain, with remaining parts taken from reference TRBV5-1 and TRBJ1-3, reads KAGVTQTPRYLIKTRGQQVTLSCSPISGHRSVSWYQQTPGQGLQFLFEYFSETQRNKGNFPGRFSGRQFSNSRSEMNVSTLELGDSALYLCASSLAASDSGNTIYFGEGSWLTVV.

This chain links TRBV12-3 or TRBV12-4 with TRBJ1-2; D is unresolved. This CDR3 contains 11 residues. V lost 7 bases and J lost 7, with 10 bases in between. The CDR3 DNA sequence: TGTGCCAGCACCATCGACGTTGGCTACACCTTC. Protein sequence: CASTIDVGYTF.

In the case of this clonotype: A single base separates this from a much larger clone, so it may be a read error. The chain joins TRBV11-2 to TRBJ1-1, with D possibly matching TRBD1 (5 bases). The V gene's germline CDR1 is SGHAT and CDR2 FQNNGV. The CDR3 consists of 14 residues. CDR3 nucleotide sequence: TGTGCCAGCAGCTTTCCAGGGATGAACACTGAAGTTTTCTTT. It yields the protein CASSFPGMNTEVFF.

The gene calls are TRBV12-3 or TRBV12-4 and TRBJ2-5; D ambiguous. V was trimmed by 5 bases and J by 7 bases, leaving 20 bases between them. This CDR3 spans 15 amino acids. The CDR3 region has the DNA TGTGCCAGCAGTCTCGGCCTTTTTGGGCCTGTGACCCAGTACTTC. Protein sequence: CASSLGLFGPVTQYF.

V is TRBV29-1 and J is TRBJ1-1; tentative D call: TRBD1 (5 bases). Germline lookup yields CDR1 SQVTM and CDR2 ANQGSEA. This CDR3 is built from 11 residues. The ends were cut back, 6 bases at V and 3 bases at J, with 8 bases in the middle. The CDR3 region has the DNA TGCAGCGTAGTGGGGGACACTGAAGCTTTCTTT. It translates to CSVVGDTEAFF.

This chain links TRBV30 with TRBJ1-2, with D unresolved. CDR1 is GTSNPN and CDR2 is SVGIG in the germline V gene (reference sequence). The CDR3 has 12 residues. The V end lost 0 bases, the J end lost 6 bases, and 8 bases lay between the germline ends. The CDR3 is CAWSVRQNGYTF. The CDR3 DNA reads as TGTGCCTGGAGTGTGCGGCAGAATGGCTACACCTTC.

This clonotype has only a few counts. The gene calls are TRBV4-2 and TRBJ1-2; unclear D gene. Germline V gene sequence: CDR1 LGHNA, CDR2 YNFKEQ. CDR3 length equals 14 residues. Trimming took 3 bases from V and 8 from J, leaving 16 bases between them. In DNA form, the CDR3 reads TGTGCCAGCAGCCAGCCTTACGCTGACGGCGGCTACACCTTC. It specifies CASSQPYADGGYTF.

This clonotype has more than one count but fewer than ten. The rearrangement uses TRBV10-3 and TRBJ1-2, with D maybe TRBD1 (5 bases). The CDR3 totals 13 residues. In germline, CDR1 is ENHRY, CDR2 SYGVKD. V lost 5 bases and J lost 8, with 15 bases in between. As DNA, the CDR3 is TGTGCCATCAGTTACGACTATGGGGCGGGCTACACCTTC. As protein: CAISYDYGAGYTF.

The table lists this clonotype with many counts. The chain carries TRBV12-3 or TRBV12-4 and TRBJ1-1; D is ambiguous. The CDR3 covers 13 residues. DNA of the CDR3: TGTGCGCAACGGGATTATGGGTACACTGAAGCTTTCTTT. This encodes CAQRDYGYTEAFF.

The sample holds a few counts of this clonotype. The chain combines TRBV5-5 with TRBJ1-1; the D gene is possibly TRBD1 (5 bases). The length of the CDR3 is 15 residues. V dropped 2 bases and J dropped 5 bases, with 16 bases sitting between them. The germline CDR1 and CDR2 sequences are SGHKS and YYEKEE (reference sequence). In DNA, the CDR3 is TGTGCCAGCAGCTTACAACAGGCATTGGTTACTGAAGCTTTCTTT. Amino acids: CASSLQQALVTEAFF.

The chain carries TRBV6-2 or TRBV6-3 and TRBJ1-5, with 7 bases aligning to TRBD1. Germline V gene sequence: CDR1 MNHEY, CDR2 SVGEGT. This CDR3 contains 16 residues. Trimming at V came to 5 bases and at J to 2 bases, leaving 9 bases not matched to a gene. CDR3 nucleotide sequence: TGTGCCAGCAGTAATTACAGGGGCTCTGGCAATCAGCCCCAGCATTTT. Its protein product is CASSNYRGSGNQPQHF.

V and J are TRBV29-1 and TRBJ1-2; 9 nucleotides agree with TRBD1. The V and J ends lost 6 bases and 5 bases, in that order; junction bases with no gene match: 4. Germline V gives CDR1 SQVTM, CDR2 ANQGSEA. This CDR3 region has 12 residues. The CDR3 spells CSVGDRDYGYTF. CDR3 bases: TGCAGCGTCGGGGACAGGGATTATGGCTACACCTTC.

This clonotype was counted a few times. The V gene is TRBV7-9, the J gene TRBJ1-6; unclear D gene. This CDR3 is built from 17 residues. Deletions cut 6 bases from V and 5 bases from J, with 20 bases between. From germline, CDR1 is SEHNR and CDR2 FQNEAQ (reference sequence). For the CDR3, the DNA is TGTGCCAGCAGTCCCTTTATGGAAGGCATCCATAATTCACCCCTCCACTTT. Protein product: CASSPFMEGIHNSPLHF.

The chain recombines TRBV3-1 with TRBJ1-1, with D perhaps matching TRBD1 (5 bases). V lost 6 bases and J lost 1, with 9 bases in between. The CDR3 runs 13 residues. The germline CDR1 and CDR2 sequences are LGHDT and YNNKEL (reference sequence). The CDR3: CASRSGGNTEAFF. CDR3 sequence (DNA): TGTGCCAGCAGGTCGGGGGGGAACACTGAAGCTTTCTTT. Together with reference TRBV3-1 and TRBJ1-1, the CDR3 gives the full variable domain: DTAVSQTPKYLVTQMGNDKSIKCEQNLGHDTMYWYKQDSKKFLKIMFSYNNKELIINETVPNRFSPKSPDKAHLNLHINSLELGDSAVYFCASRSGGNTEAFFGQGTRLTVV.